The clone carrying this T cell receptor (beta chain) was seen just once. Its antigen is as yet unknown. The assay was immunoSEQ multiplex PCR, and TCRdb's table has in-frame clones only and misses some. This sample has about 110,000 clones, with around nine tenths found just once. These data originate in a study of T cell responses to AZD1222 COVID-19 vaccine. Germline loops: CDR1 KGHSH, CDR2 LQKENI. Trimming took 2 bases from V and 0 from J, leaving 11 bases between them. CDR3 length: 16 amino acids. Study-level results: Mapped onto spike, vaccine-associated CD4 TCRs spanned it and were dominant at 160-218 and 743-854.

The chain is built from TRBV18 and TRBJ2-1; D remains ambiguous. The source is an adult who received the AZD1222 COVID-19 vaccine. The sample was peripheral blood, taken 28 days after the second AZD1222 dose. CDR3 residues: CASSPMDSLSYNEQFF. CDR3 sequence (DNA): TGTGCCAGCTCACCAATGGATTCCCTCTCCTACAATGAGCAGTTCTTC.